The clone carrying this T cell receptor beta chain came up many times. Its cognate antigen is unknown. V was shortened by 6 bases and J by 4 bases, with 19 bases between the two germline ends. The germline V gene has CDR1 MDHEN and CDR2 SYDVKM. The CDR3 loop spans 16 amino acids. This sample was taken from a study of T cell repertoires in cytomegalovirus infection. Whole-study results and caveats: The ex vivo response showed dominance by HLA-C-restricted CMV-specific TCR beta clonotypes.

TCRdb processed the reads anew with MiXCR; each CDR3 protein has one entry. The sample lists more than 90,000 distinct CDR3 sequences, 9.5% to 13% occurring once. Material: PBMCs, sequenced either directly or after in vitro stimulation (not recorded which). This rearrangement joins TRBV28 to TRBJ1-5; perhaps TRBD1 as D (5 bases). The origin of this receptor is a human donor in good health (CMV status not recorded). Some clones in this sample may be carry-over from other donors' samples. CDR3 amino acids: CASSSPFGGINQPQHF. CDR3 DNA sequence: TGTGCCAGCAGCTCCCCCTTCGGGGGAATAAATCAGCCCCAGCATTTT.